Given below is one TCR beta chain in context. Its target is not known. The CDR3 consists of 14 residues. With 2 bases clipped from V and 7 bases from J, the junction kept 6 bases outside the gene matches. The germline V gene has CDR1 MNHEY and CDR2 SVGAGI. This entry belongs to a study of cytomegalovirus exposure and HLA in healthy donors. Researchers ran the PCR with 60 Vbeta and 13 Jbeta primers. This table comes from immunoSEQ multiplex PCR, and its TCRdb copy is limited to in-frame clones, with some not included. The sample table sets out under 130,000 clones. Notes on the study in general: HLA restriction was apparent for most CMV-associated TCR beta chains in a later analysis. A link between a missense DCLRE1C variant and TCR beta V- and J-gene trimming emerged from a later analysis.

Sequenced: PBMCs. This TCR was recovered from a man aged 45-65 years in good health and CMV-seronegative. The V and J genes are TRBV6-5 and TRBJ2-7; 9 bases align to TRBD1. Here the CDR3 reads CASSYDGTGREQYF. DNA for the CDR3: TGTGCCAGCAGTTACGACGGGACAGGGCGGGAGCAGTACTTC.